These T cell receptor beta chains were read from a single sample in a study of early T cells in non-severe SARS-CoV-2 infection. MiXCR, applied by TCRdb to the 5' RACE reads, yields one record per CDR3 protein. The sample gives about 80,000 distinct CDR3 sequences, roughly 12% of which show up once; over 2.5% is in the top ten. Sequenced sample: whole blood. The receptor source for this set is an adult who was a healthcare worker with PCR-confirmed SARS-CoV-2 infection or an uninfected control (not recorded which). The CDR3 runs from the conserved cysteine through the conserved F or W. D genes are given only for firm matches. Only part of the rows carry a size: once, few, many, or a class if the clone is expanded.

j_call | clone_size | d_call | v_call | cdr3_nt | cdr3_aa
TRBJ2-2 | few | TRBD2 | TRBV6-2/TRBV6-3 | TGTGCCAGCACCCACCTAGCGGGAGGAGGTCCCGGGGAGCTGTTTTTT | CASTHLAGGGPGELFF
TRBJ2-6 | - | - | TRBV6-5 | TGTGCCAGCAGTTCGACAGGGGCCAACGTCCTGACTTTC | CASSSTGANVLTF
TRBJ2-7 | - | - | TRBV7-9 | TGTGCCAGCAGCGTAATTGGGGACCAGTACTTC | CASSVIGDQYF
TRBJ1-4 | many | TRBD1 | TRBV2 | TGTGCCAGCAGGGCCGGGACAGGGACAAAACTGTTTTTT | CASRAGTGTKLFF
TRBJ2-3 | many | TRBD1 | TRBV24-1 | TGTGCCACCAGTTCCACTTGGACAGGGGGCGTAGATACGCAGTATTTT | CATSSTWTGGVDTQYF
TRBJ1-4 | - | - | TRBV19 | TGTGCCAGTAGTACACAGGGAATAGGGGATGAAAAACTGTTTTTT | CASSTQGIGDEKLFF
TRBJ2-2 | many | TRBD2 | TRBV7-8 | TGTGCCAGCAGCTTAGGGACTAGCGGGAGGACCGGGGAGCTGTTTTTT | CASSLGTSGRTGELFF
TRBJ1-1 | many | - | TRBV14 | TGTGCCAGCAGCCATCCCACAGGTTCGAACACTGAAGCTTTCTTT | CASSHPTGSNTEAFF
TRBJ2-1 | few | - | TRBV19 | TGTGCCAGTAGTATAGGGCTAGACAATGAGCAGTTCTTC | CASSIGLDNEQFF
TRBJ2-7 | few | TRBD2 | TRBV20-1 | TGCAGTGCTAGAGATGGCTCCGGGCTAGCGGGAGGGCCCCGGGAGCAGTACTTC | CSARDGSGLAGGPREQYF